These T cell receptor beta chains were read from a single sample in a study of cytomegalovirus exposure and HLA in healthy donors. Profiling relied on immunoSEQ multiplex PCR, and the TCRdb table lists in-frame clones only, not all of them. This sample has around 110,000 clones; about three quarters occur once, and the top ten carry 7.5% to 9%. The sequenced sample was PBMCs. These receptors were collected from a man younger than 45 in good health and CMV-seronegative. The CDR3 runs from the conserved cysteine through the conserved F or W. The D gene is left open where the match is weak. Size values are once, few and many counts, or a class for expanded clones, and some rows have none.

d_call: NA
clone_size: NA
v_call: TRBV5-1
j_call: TRBJ1-6
cdr3_nt: TGCGCCAGCAGCTTGGCCTTAGACAGCAATTCACCCCTCCACTTT
cdr3_aa: CASSLALDSNSPLHF

d_call: TRBD1
clone_size: few
v_call: TRBV29-1
j_call: TRBJ2-2
cdr3_nt: TGCAGCGTTGAAAGAACAGGGGGAACCGGGGAGCTGTTTTTT
cdr3_aa: CSVERTGGTGELFF

d_call: TRBD2
clone_size: NA
v_call: TRBV10-3
j_call: TRBJ2-3
cdr3_nt: TGTGCCATCAGTGGCTCTACTAGCGGGAGTCCAGATACGCAGTATTTT
cdr3_aa: CAISGSTSGSPDTQYF

d_call: NA
clone_size: NA
v_call: TRBV9
j_call: TRBJ2-3
cdr3_nt: TGTGCCAGCAGCGTAGATAGGGGGACCACAGATACGCAGTATTTT
cdr3_aa: CASSVDRGTTDTQYF

d_call: NA
clone_size: NA
v_call: TRBV5-5
j_call: TRBJ1-4
cdr3_nt: TGTGCCAGCAGCATCAGGGAGGAGAGTGAAAAACTGTTTTTT
cdr3_aa: CASSIREESEKLFF

d_call: NA
clone_size: NA
v_call: TRBV5-5
j_call: TRBJ2-2
cdr3_nt: TGTGCCAGCAGCACAACAGGGCAGGGAACCGGGGAGCTGTTTTTT
cdr3_aa: CASSTTGQGTGELFF

d_call: NA
clone_size: NA
v_call: TRBV7-5
j_call: TRBJ2-5
cdr3_nt: TGTGCCAGAGAAGCCTCAACGAGACAGCAAGAGACCCAGTACTTC
cdr3_aa: CAREASTRQQETQYF

d_call: NA
clone_size: few
v_call: TRBV20-1
j_call: TRBJ1-2
cdr3_nt: TGCAGTGCGCGGGGGATCTATGGCTACACCTTC
cdr3_aa: CSARGIYGYTF

d_call: NA
clone_size: few
v_call: TRBV5-4
j_call: TRBJ1-1
cdr3_nt: TGTGCCAGCAGCTTGGAAGGGAGTAAAGCTTTCTTT
cdr3_aa: CASSLEGSKAFF

d_call: NA
clone_size: few
v_call: TRBV27
j_call: TRBJ2-7
cdr3_nt: TGTGCCAGCAGGCCAGGGCAGACCTCCTACGAGCAGTACTTC
cdr3_aa: CASRPGQTSYEQYF

d_call: NA
clone_size: NA
v_call: TRBV25-1
j_call: TRBJ2-5
cdr3_nt: TGTGCCAGCAGTCACGGCGGTGGAGTGCAAGAGACCCAGTACTTC
cdr3_aa: CASSHGGGVQETQYF

d_call: NA
clone_size: NA
v_call: TRBV4-1
j_call: TRBJ2-5
cdr3_nt: TGCGCCAGCAGCCAAGAATTACGGCTAGGGGGCCAAGAGACCCAGTACTTC
cdr3_aa: CASSQELRLGGQETQYF

d_call: TRBD2
clone_size: NA
v_call: TRBV9
j_call: TRBJ2-5
cdr3_nt: TGTGCCAGCAGCGTATTAGGGCTAGCGGAAGAGACCCAGTACTTC
cdr3_aa: CASSVLGLAEETQYF

d_call: TRBD1
clone_size: NA
v_call: TRBV9
j_call: TRBJ1-2
cdr3_nt: TGTGCCAGCAGTGCCGGGACAGGTTTGGGTGAGGGCTACACCTTC
cdr3_aa: CASSAGTGLGEGYTF

d_call: NA
clone_size: NA
v_call: TRBV5-8
j_call: TRBJ1-3
cdr3_nt: TGTGCCAGCAGCCCCCGGGGAGAGGCTGGAAACACCATATATTTT
cdr3_aa: CASSPRGEAGNTIYF

d_call: NA
clone_size: NA
v_call: TRBV30
j_call: TRBJ1-5
cdr3_nt: TGTGCCTGGAGTGTTTCCGGGGGCAATCAGCCCCAGCATTTT
cdr3_aa: CAWSVSGGNQPQHF

d_call: TRBD2
clone_size: NA
v_call: TRBV7-9
j_call: TRBJ2-1
cdr3_nt: TGTGCCAGCATGTCTCAACTAGCGGGGGGTAAGAATGAGCAGTTCTTC
cdr3_aa: CASMSQLAGGKNEQFF

d_call: NA
clone_size: NA
v_call: TRBV18
j_call: TRBJ2-7
cdr3_nt: TGTGCCAGCTCAACTCCGGAAGAGACGGCAGGCTACGAGCAGTACTTC
cdr3_aa: CASSTPEETAGYEQYF

d_call: TRBD1
clone_size: NA
v_call: TRBV4-1
j_call: TRBJ1-2
cdr3_nt: TGCGCCAGCAGCCGAGGACAGGGCGCCTATGGCTACACCTTC
cdr3_aa: CASSRGQGAYGYTF

d_call: TRBD1
clone_size: NA
v_call: TRBV14
j_call: TRBJ1-4
cdr3_nt: TGTGCCAGCAGCCAAGGACAGGGTCTGGGTGAAAAACTGTTTTTT
cdr3_aa: CASSQGQGLGEKLFF

d_call: TRBD1
clone_size: NA
v_call: TRBV19
j_call: TRBJ1-2
cdr3_nt: TGTGCCAGTAGTATTGACAGGGGTTACGACTACACCTTC
cdr3_aa: CASSIDRGYDYTF

d_call: NA
clone_size: few
v_call: TRBV4-1
j_call: TRBJ1-1
cdr3_nt: TGCGCCAGCAGTCCCGTGGGGGGCACTGAAGCTTTCTTT
cdr3_aa: CASSPVGGTEAFF

d_call: TRBD1
clone_size: NA
v_call: TRBV4-2
j_call: TRBJ2-7
cdr3_nt: TGTGCCAGCAGCCCCGGGACAGGGGCCCACGAGCAGTACTTC
cdr3_aa: CASSPGTGAHEQYF

d_call: NA
clone_size: NA
v_call: TRBV10-3
j_call: TRBJ1-1
cdr3_nt: TGTGCCATCAGTGACCTGGCAGTCCAGGACACTGAAGCTTTCTTT
cdr3_aa: CAISDLAVQDTEAFF

d_call: TRBD1
clone_size: NA
v_call: TRBV28
j_call: TRBJ1-2
cdr3_nt: TGTGCCAGCAGTTTATCCGCAGGGGGCCGGTATGGCTACACCTTC
cdr3_aa: CASSLSAGGRYGYTF

d_call: TRBD1
clone_size: few
v_call: TRBV7-2
j_call: TRBJ2-5
cdr3_nt: TGTGCCAGCAGCCCACAAAACAGGGGCCAGACCCAGTACTTC
cdr3_aa: CASSPQNRGQTQYF

d_call: NA
clone_size: NA
v_call: TRBV7-9
j_call: TRBJ1-4
cdr3_nt: TGTGCCAGCAGCTTGTCTGCGGGTGAAAAACTGTTTTTT
cdr3_aa: CASSLSAGEKLFF

d_call: NA
clone_size: NA
v_call: TRBV28
j_call: TRBJ1-5
cdr3_nt: TGTGCCAGCAGTTTAATCACGGACTATAGCAATCAGCCCCAGCATTTT
cdr3_aa: CASSLITDYSNQPQHF

d_call: TRBD2
clone_size: NA
v_call: TRBV6-6
j_call: TRBJ2-5
cdr3_nt: TGTGCCAGCAGTTACTCGCACGGGAGGGAGACCCAGTACTTC
cdr3_aa: CASSYSHGRETQYF

d_call: NA
clone_size: NA
v_call: TRBV6-6
j_call: TRBJ2-7
cdr3_nt: TGTGCCAGCAAATCCCAAAACGCCGGGGGAGAGCAGTACTTC
cdr3_aa: CASKSQNAGGEQYF

d_call: TRBD1
clone_size: NA
v_call: TRBV9
j_call: TRBJ2-5
cdr3_nt: TGTGCCAGCAGCCCGGGACAGAAAGAGACCCAGTACTTC
cdr3_aa: CASSPGQKETQYF

d_call: NA
clone_size: NA
v_call: TRBV19
j_call: TRBJ1-1
cdr3_nt: TGTGCCAGTAGCCTCCCGGGACAGAACACTGAAGCTTTCTTT
cdr3_aa: CASSLPGQNTEAFF

d_call: NA
clone_size: NA
v_call: TRBV7-9
j_call: TRBJ2-4
cdr3_nt: TGTGCCAGCAGCTCAACCTTTGGAGCTGGAAACATTCAGTACTTC
cdr3_aa: CASSSTFGAGNIQYF

d_call: NA
clone_size: NA
v_call: TRBV6-1
j_call: TRBJ1-5
cdr3_nt: TGTGCCAGCAGTGCAAGGGGATTGGATCAGCCCCAGCATTTT
cdr3_aa: CASSARGLDQPQHF

d_call: NA
clone_size: NA
v_call: TRBV5-4
j_call: TRBJ2-7
cdr3_nt: TGTGCCAGCAGCTTAAGAGCGGGCTTAGAGTACGAGCAGTACTTC
cdr3_aa: CASSLRAGLEYEQYF

d_call: TRBD1
clone_size: NA
v_call: TRBV7-9
j_call: TRBJ2-7
cdr3_nt: TGTGCCAGCAGCTTGGGGACAGGGGTATCAGGCGAGCAGTACTTC
cdr3_aa: CASSLGTGVSGEQYF

d_call: NA
clone_size: NA
v_call: TRBV5-4
j_call: TRBJ1-1
cdr3_nt: TGTGCCAGCAGCTTGAGGGACTTCGACACTGAAGCTTTCTTT
cdr3_aa: CASSLRDFDTEAFF

d_call: TRBD2
clone_size: NA
v_call: TRBV5-1
j_call: TRBJ2-1
cdr3_nt: TGCGCCAGCAGCTTGGCCTTCGGGGGGGCAGGTGAGCAGTTCTTC
cdr3_aa: CASSLAFGGAGEQFF

d_call: NA
clone_size: NA
v_call: TRBV27
j_call: TRBJ1-5
cdr3_nt: TGTGCCAGCAGGAACTCAGGGATCAATCAGCCCCAGCATTTT
cdr3_aa: CASRNSGINQPQHF

d_call: TRBD2
clone_size: NA
v_call: TRBV30
j_call: TRBJ2-1
cdr3_nt: TGTGCCTGGAGCCCCGGGGGGGCCGTTGAGGATGAGCAGTTCTTC
cdr3_aa: CAWSPGGAVEDEQFF

d_call: NA
clone_size: NA
v_call: TRBV6-1
j_call: TRBJ2-3
cdr3_nt: TGTGCCAGCAGTGAAGGTTTAGGTACAGTGGTGAATACGCAGTATTTT
cdr3_aa: CASSEGLGTVVNTQYF

d_call: NA
clone_size: NA
v_call: TRBV5-1
j_call: TRBJ2-1
cdr3_nt: TGCGCCAGCACCGCGTCTGAGAGGGGGGGGACCAATGAGCAGTTCTTC
cdr3_aa: CASTASERGGTNEQFF

d_call: NA
clone_size: few
v_call: TRBV7-2
j_call: TRBJ2-1
cdr3_nt: TGTGCCAGCAGCTTAGTAGTGAGTGAGCAGTTCTTC
cdr3_aa: CASSLVVSEQFF

d_call: NA
clone_size: NA
v_call: TRBV5-4
j_call: TRBJ2-3
cdr3_nt: TGTGCCAGCAGCTTGGCACTAGGCGGGGCAACTAGCACAGATACGCAGTATTTT
cdr3_aa: CASSLALGGATSTDTQYF

d_call: NA
clone_size: once
v_call: TRBV5-6
j_call: TRBJ2-2
cdr3_nt: TGTGCCAGCAATGGGGGCGGGTTGAACACCGGGGAGCTGTTTTTT
cdr3_aa: CASNGGGLNTGELFF

d_call: TRBD1
clone_size: NA
v_call: TRBV19
j_call: TRBJ1-4
cdr3_nt: TGTGCCAGTTCCCCCCCAGGGGGCCAATTTGAAAAACTGTTTTTT
cdr3_aa: CASSPPGGQFEKLFF

d_call: NA
clone_size: NA
v_call: TRBV7-9
j_call: TRBJ2-2
cdr3_nt: TGTGCCAGCAGCTTAATCGAGGCCGGGGAGCTGTTTTTT
cdr3_aa: CASSLIEAGELFF

d_call: NA
clone_size: NA
v_call: TRBV7-9
j_call: TRBJ2-2
cdr3_nt: TGTTCCAGCAGCCTAGGTGGGGGCAGGGAGCTGTTTTTT
cdr3_aa: CSSSLGGGRELFF

d_call: NA
clone_size: NA
v_call: TRBV30
j_call: TRBJ1-5
cdr3_nt: TGTGCCTGGGCCTATGGGGGGAATCAGCCCCAGCATTTT
cdr3_aa: CAWAYGGNQPQHF

d_call: NA
clone_size: NA
v_call: TRBV7-3
j_call: TRBJ2-5
cdr3_nt: TGTGCCAGCAGCCAACAAGGGGCAGCTCAAGAGACCCAGTACTTC
cdr3_aa: CASSQQGAAQETQYF

d_call: NA
clone_size: NA
v_call: TRBV6-1
j_call: TRBJ1-3
cdr3_nt: TGTGCCAGCAGCGCAGAAGGGGGCTCTGGAAACACCATATATTTT
cdr3_aa: CASSAEGGSGNTIYF

d_call: NA
clone_size: NA
v_call: TRBV27
j_call: TRBJ2-5
cdr3_nt: TGTGCCAGCAGTCTAGCCGGCGGCCCCACTTTCCAAGAGACCCAGTACTTC
cdr3_aa: CASSLAGGPTFQETQYF